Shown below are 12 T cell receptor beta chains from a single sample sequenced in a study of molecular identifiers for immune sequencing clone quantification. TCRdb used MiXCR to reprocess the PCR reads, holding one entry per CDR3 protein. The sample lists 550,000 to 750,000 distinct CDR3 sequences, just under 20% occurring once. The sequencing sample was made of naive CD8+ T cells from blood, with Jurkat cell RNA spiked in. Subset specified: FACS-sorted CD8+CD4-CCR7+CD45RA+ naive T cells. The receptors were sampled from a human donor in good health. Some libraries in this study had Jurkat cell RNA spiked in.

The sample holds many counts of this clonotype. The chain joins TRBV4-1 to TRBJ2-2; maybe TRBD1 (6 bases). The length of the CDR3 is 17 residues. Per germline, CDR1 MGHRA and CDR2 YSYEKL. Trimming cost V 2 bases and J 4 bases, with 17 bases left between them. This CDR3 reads CASSQSDRRGPTGELFF. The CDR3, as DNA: TGCGCCAGCAGCCAATCGGACAGACGGGGACCCACCGGGGAGCTGTTTTTT.

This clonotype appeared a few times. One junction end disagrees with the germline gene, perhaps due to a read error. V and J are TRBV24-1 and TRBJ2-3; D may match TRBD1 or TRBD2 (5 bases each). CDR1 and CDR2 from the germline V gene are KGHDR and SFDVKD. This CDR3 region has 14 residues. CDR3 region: CATSEVGSTGTQYF. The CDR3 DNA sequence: TGTGCCACCAGTGAGGTAGGGAGCACAGGTACGCAGTATTTT.

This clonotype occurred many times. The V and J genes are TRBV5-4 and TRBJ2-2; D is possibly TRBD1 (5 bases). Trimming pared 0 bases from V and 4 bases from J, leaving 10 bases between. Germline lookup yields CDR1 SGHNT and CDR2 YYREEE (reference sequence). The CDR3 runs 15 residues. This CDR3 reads CASSLDKGLTGELFF. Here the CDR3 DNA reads TGTGCCAGCAGCTTGGACAAGGGGCTCACCGGGGAGCTGTTTTTT.

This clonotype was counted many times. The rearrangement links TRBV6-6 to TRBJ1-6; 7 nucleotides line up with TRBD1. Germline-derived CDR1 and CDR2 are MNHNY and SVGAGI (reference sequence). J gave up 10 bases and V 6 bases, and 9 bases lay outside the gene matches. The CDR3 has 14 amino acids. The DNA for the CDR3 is TGTGCCAGCAGCCGCGACAGGGAGGCGTCACCCCTCCACTTT. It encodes CASSRDREASPLHF.

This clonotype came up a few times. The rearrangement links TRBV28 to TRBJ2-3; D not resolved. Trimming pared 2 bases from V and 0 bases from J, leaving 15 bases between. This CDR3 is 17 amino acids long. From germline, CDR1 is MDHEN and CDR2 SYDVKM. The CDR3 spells CASSLGSDGSSTDTQYF. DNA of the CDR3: TGTGCCAGCAGTTTAGGTTCTGACGGCAGCAGCACAGATACGCAGTATTTT. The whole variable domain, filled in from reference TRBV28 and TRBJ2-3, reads DVKVTQSSRYLVKRTGEKVFLECVQDMDHENMFWYRQDPGLGLRLIYFSYDVKMKEKGDIPEGYSVSREKKERFSLILESASTNQTSMYLCASSLGSDGSSTDTQYFGPGTRLTVL.

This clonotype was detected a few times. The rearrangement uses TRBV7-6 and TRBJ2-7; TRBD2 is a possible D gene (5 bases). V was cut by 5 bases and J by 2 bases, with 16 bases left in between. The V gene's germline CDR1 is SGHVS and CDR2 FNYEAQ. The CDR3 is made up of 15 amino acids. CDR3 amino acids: CASSSSEDWTYEQYF. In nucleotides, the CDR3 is TGTGCCAGCAGCAGCTCGGAGGACTGGACCTACGAGCAGTACTTC.

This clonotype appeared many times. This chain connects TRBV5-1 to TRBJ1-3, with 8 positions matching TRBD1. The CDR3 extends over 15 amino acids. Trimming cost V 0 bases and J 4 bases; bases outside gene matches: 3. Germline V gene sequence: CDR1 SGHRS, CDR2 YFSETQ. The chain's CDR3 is CASSLDRGSGNTIYF. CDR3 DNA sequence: TGCGCCAGCAGCTTGGACAGGGGGTCCGGAAACACCATATATTTT.

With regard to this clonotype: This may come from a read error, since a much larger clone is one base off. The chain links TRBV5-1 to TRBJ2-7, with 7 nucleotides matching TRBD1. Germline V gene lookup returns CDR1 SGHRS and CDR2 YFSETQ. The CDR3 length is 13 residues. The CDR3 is CASRREGANEQCF. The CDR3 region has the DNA TGCGCCAGCAGAAGAGAGGGGGCGAACGAGCAGTGCTTC.

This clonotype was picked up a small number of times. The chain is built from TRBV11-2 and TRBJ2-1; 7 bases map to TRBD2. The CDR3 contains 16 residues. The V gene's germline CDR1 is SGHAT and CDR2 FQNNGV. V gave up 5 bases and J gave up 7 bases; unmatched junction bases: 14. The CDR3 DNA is TGTGCCAGCAGCGCCACTAGCGCCCTGCTGGGAAATGAGCAGTTCTTC. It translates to CASSATSALLGNEQFF.

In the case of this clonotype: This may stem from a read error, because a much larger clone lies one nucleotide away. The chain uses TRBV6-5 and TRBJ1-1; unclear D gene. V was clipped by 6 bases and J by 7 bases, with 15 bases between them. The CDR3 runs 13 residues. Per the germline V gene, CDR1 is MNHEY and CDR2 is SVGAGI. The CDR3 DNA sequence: TGTGCCAGCAGGCCCCGGGAGGGTAGTGAAGCTTTCTTT. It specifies CASRPREGSEAFF.

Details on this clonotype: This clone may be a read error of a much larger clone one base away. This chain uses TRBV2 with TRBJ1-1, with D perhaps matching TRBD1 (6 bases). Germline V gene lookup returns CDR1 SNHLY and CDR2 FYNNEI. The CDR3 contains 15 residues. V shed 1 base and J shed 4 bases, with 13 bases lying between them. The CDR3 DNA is TGTGCCAGCAGTGAAGTAACAGGGATGAGCACTGAAGCTTTCTTT. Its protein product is CASSEVTGMSTEAFF.

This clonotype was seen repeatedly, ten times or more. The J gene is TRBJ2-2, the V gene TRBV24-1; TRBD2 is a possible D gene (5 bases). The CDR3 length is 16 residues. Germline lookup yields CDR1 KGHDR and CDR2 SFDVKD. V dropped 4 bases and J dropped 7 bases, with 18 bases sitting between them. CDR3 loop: CATSDPVGSGIGELFF. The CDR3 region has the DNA TGTGCCACCAGTGACCCCGTTGGTTCGGGGATCGGGGAGCTGTTTTTT.